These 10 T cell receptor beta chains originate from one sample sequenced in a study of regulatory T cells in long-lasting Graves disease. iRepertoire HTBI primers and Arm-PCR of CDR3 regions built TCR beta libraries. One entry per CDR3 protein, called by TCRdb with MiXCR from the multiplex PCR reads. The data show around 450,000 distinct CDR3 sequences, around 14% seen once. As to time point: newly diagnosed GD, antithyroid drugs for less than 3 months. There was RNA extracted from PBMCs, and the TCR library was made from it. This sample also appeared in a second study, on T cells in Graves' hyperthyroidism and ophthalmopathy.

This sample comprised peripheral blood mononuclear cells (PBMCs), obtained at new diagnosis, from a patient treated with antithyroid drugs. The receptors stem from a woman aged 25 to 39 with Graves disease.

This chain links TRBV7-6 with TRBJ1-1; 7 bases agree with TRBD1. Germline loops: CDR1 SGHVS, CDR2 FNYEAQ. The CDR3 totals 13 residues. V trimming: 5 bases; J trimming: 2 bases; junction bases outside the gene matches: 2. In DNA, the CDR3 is TGTGCCAGCAGCCACAGGGGAAACACTGAAGCTTTCTTT. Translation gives CASSHRGNTEAFF.

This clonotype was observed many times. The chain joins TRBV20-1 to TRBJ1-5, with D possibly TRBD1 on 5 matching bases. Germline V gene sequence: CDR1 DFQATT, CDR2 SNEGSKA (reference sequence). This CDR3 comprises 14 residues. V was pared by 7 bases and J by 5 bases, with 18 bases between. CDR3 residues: CSGTEGPTDQPQHF. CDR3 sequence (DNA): TGCAGTGGGACGGAGGGACCGACAGATCAGCCCCAGCATTTT.

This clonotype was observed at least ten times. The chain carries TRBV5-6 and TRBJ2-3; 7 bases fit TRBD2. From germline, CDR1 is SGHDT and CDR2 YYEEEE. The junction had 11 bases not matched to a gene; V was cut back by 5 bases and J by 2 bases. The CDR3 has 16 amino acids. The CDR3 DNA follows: TGTGCCAGCAGTATACCACTGAGCGGGATCACAGATACGCAGTATTTT. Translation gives CASSIPLSGITDTQYF.

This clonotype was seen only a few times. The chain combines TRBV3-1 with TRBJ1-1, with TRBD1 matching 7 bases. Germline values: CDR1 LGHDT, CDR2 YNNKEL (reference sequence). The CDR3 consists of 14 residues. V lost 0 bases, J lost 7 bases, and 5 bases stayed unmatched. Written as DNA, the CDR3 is TGTGCCAGCAGCCAAGAGATGTCAGGGGGTGAAGCTTTCTTT. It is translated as CASSQEMSGGEAFF.

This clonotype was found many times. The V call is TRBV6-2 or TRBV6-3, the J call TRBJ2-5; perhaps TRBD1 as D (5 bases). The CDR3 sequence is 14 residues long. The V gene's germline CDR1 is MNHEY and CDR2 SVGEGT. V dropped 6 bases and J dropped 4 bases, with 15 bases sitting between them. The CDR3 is CASRPQGIGETQYF. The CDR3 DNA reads TGTGCCAGCAGACCCCAGGGCATTGGAGAGACCCAGTACTTC.

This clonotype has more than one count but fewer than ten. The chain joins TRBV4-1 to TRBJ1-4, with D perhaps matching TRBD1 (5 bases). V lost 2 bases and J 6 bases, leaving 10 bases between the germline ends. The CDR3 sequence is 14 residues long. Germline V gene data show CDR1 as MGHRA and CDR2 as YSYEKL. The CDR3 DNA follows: TGCGCCAGCAGCCAAAGTAGAGGGGATGAAAAACTGTTTTTT. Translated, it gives CASSQSRGDEKLFF.

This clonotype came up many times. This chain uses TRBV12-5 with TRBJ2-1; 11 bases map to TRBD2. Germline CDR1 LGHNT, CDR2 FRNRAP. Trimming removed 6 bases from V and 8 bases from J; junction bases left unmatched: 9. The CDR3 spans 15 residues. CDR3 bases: TGTGCTAGTGGAGTAGCGGGAGGGCCTAAGGATGAGCAGTTCTTC. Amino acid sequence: CASGVAGGPKDEQFF.

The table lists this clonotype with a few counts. The CDR3 DNA sequence: TGTGCCAGCAGCTTAGACCCCGACAGCGGGAGTTTGTTCTTC. Translated: CASSLDPDSGSLFF. The V call is TRBV11-2, the J call TRBJ2-1, with 8 bases lining up with TRBD2. The CDR3 contains 14 residues. After removal of 0 bases from V and 15 bases from J, the junction contained 10 bases not matched to a gene. CDR1 and CDR2 from the germline V gene are SGHAT and FQNNGV.

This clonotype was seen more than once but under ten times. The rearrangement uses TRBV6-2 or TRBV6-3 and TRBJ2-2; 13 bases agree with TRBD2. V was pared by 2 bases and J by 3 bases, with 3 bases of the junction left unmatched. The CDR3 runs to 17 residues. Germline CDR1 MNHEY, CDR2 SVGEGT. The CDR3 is CASSYPGLAGDTGELFF. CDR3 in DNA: TGTGCCAGCAGTTACCCAGGACTAGCGGGAGACACCGGGGAGCTGTTTTTT.

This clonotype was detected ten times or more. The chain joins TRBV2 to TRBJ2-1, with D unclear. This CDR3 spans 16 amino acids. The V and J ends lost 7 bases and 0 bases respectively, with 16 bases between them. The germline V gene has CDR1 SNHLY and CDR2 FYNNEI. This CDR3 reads CASIGERLSSYNEQFF. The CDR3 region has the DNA TGTGCCAGCATAGGCGAAAGGCTGAGCTCCTACAATGAGCAGTTCTTC. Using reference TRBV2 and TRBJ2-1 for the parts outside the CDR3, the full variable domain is EPEVTQTPSHQVTQMGQEVILRCVPISNHLYFYWYRQILGQKVEFLVSFYNNEISEKSEIFDDQFSVERPDGSNFTLKIRSTKLEDSAMYFCASIGERLSSYNEQFFGPGTRLTVL.